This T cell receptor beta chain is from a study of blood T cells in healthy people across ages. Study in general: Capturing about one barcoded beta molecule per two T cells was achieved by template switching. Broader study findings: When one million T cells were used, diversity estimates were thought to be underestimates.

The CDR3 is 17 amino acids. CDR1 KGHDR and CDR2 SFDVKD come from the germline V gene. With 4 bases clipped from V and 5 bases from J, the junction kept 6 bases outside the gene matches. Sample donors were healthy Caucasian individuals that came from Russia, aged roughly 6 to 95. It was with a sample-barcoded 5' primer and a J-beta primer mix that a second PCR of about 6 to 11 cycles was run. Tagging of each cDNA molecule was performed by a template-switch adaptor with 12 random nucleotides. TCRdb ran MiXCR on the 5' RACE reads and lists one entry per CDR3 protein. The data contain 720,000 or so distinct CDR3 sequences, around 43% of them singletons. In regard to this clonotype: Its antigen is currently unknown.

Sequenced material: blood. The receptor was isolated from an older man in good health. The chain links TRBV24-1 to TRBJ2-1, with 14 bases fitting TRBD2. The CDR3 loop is CATSELTGLAGDNEQFF. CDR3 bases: TGTGCCACCAGTGAATTGACGGGACTAGCGGGAGACAATGAGCAGTTCTTC.